A single sample gave rise to the 2 T cell receptor beta chains below, sequenced in a study of STAT5B mutations in CD4+ large granular lymphocyte leukemia. TCRdb's copy holds only in-frame clones and misses some; the assay was immunoSEQ multiplex PCR. The sample lists roughly 5,900 clones, 77% occurring once. The sequencing input was PBMCs. The receptors were sampled from a man aged 80 or over with CD4+ T-cell large granular lymphocyte leukemia.

The chain recombines TRBV9 with TRBJ2-1; tentative D call: TRBD2 (5 bases). V shed 2 bases and J shed 0 bases, with 15 bases lying between them. Germline V gene lookup returns CDR1 SGDLS and CDR2 YYNGEE. The length of the CDR3 is 17 residues. The CDR3 reads CASSVSGAQSSYNEQFF. In DNA, the CDR3 is TGTGCCAGCAGCGTGAGCGGCGCTCAGAGCTCCTACAATGAGCAGTTCTTC.

The J gene is TRBJ2-7, the V gene TRBV7-9, with 7 positions matching TRBD2. The CDR3 length is 14 residues. Trimming took 5 bases from V and 0 from J; bases not matched to a gene: 4. Germline values: CDR1 SEHNR, CDR2 FQNEAQ (reference sequence). The DNA of the CDR3 is TGTGCCAGCAGCGACGGGGGGAGCTCCTACGAGCAGTACTTC. This translates into CASSDGGSSYEQYF.